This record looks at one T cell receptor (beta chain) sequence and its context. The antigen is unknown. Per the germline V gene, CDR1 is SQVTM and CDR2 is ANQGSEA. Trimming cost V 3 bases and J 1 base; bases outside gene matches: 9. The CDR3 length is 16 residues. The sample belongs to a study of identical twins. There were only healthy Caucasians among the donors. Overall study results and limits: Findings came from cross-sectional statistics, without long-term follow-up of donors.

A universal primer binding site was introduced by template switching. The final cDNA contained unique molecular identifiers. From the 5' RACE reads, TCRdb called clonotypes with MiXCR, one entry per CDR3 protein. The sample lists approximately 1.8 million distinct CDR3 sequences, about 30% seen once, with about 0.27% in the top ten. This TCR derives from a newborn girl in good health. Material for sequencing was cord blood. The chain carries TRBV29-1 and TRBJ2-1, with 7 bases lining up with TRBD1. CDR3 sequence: CSVEYLSDRSYNEQFF. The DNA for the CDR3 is TGCAGCGTTGAGTATCTCTCGGACAGGTCCTACAATGAGCAGTTCTTC.